This T cell receptor (beta chain) appears in the sequencing data of a study of blood T cell repertoires in COVID-19. Across the study: Donors in the United States, Italy and Spain gave samples during acute or convalescent COVID-19. In each case, the material was cDNA or gDNA derived from T cells, B-cell-depleted T cells, or PBMCs.

Only in-frame clones appear in the TCRdb table, and some are missing; sequencing was by immunoSEQ multiplex PCR. This table holds about 33,000 clones, around 85% found once. This clone was counted a single time. Germline V lookup: CDR1 MNHEY, CDR2 SMNVEV (reference sequence). This CDR3 spans 14 amino acids. The V end lost 5 bases, the J end lost 2 bases, and 12 bases lay between the germline ends. Sequencing was done on a sample of peripheral blood. The rearrangement uses TRBV27 and TRBJ2-5, with a possible D match to TRBD2 (6 bases). The sequence was obtained from a human donor in a cohort sampled during active COVID-19. CDR3 in DNA: TGTGCCAGCAGTCTCCGGGAGAATCAAGAGACCCAGTACTTC. As protein: CASSLRENQETQYF.